This T cell receptor beta chain was recovered during a study of T cells in Graves' hyperthyroidism and ophthalmopathy. Study observations and caveats: Progression to ophthalmopathy was predicted a median of 6.5 months early.

The ends were cut back, 0 bases at V and 4 bases at J, with 10 bases in the middle. Germline V gene data show CDR1 as SEHNR and CDR2 as FQNEAQ (reference sequence). CDR3 length: 14 amino acids. The CDR3 regions of TCR beta were amplified from RNA transcripts. With the HTBI primer set, the TCR CDR3 went through a first round of RT-PCR. TCRdb reanalysed the multiplex PCR reads using MiXCR and keeps one entry per CDR3 protein. Of 480,000 or so distinct CDR3 sequences in the sample, 46% were seen once. Comment on this clonotype: The antigen is undetermined.

Sample: peripheral blood or thyroid tissue (not recorded which). This clonotype was sampled from an adult woman with Graves' disease, either hyperthyroidism or ophthalmopathy (not recorded which). The gene calls are TRBV7-9 and TRBJ2-7; D is ambiguous. DNA of the CDR3: TGTGCCAGCAGCTTAGCGGTGACTGGATACGAGCAGTACTTC. Its translation: CASSLAVTGYEQYF. The full variable domain, its missing parts supplied by reference TRBV7-9 and TRBJ2-7, is DTGVSQNPRHKITKRGQNVTFRCDPISEHNRLYWYRQTLGQGPEFLTYFQNEAQLEKSRLLSDRFSAERPKGSFSTLEIQRTEQGDSAMYLCASSLAVTGYEQYFGPGTRLTVT.